The 23 T cell receptor beta chains below come from one sample, sequenced in a study of cytomegalovirus exposure and HLA in healthy donors. Data came from immunoSEQ multiplex PCR; TCRdb stores just in-frame clones and leaves some out. The table shows 160,000 or so clones, with 88% occurring only once. Sample: PBMCs. These receptors came from a man aged 18 to 29 in good health and CMV-seronegative.

The rearrangement links TRBV7-2 to TRBJ2-1; D is unresolved. V dropped 5 bases and J dropped 5 bases, with 16 bases sitting between them. Germline CDR1 reads SGHTA; CDR2 reads FQGNSA. The CDR3 is made up of 15 amino acids. This CDR3 reads CASSPSGTENNEQFF. CDR3 DNA sequence: TGTGCCAGCAGCCCATCCGGAACAGAGAACAATGAGCAGTTCTTC.

The chain combines TRBV7-9 with TRBJ2-4; D may be TRBD1 (5 bases). This CDR3 is 18 amino acids long. Germline V gene sequence: CDR1 SEHNR, CDR2 FQNEAQ (reference sequence). V was cut by 4 bases and J by 2 bases, with 21 bases left in between. For the CDR3, the DNA is TGTGCCAGCAGCTCTCGCTCAGGGATCGATGGGTCCAAAAACATTCAGTACTTC. Amino acids: CASSSRSGIDGSKNIQYF.

The V gene is TRBV7-9, the J gene TRBJ2-1; TRBD1 is a possible D gene (8 bases). The V end lost 5 bases, the J end lost 4 bases, and 18 bases lay between the germline ends. The V gene's germline CDR1 is SEHNR and CDR2 FQNEAQ (reference sequence). CDR3 size: 16 residues. CDR3 region: CASSPTGGLKYNEQFF. CDR3 DNA sequence: TGTGCCAGCAGCCCCACAGGGGGACTAAAGTACAATGAGCAGTTCTTC.

The gene calls are TRBV29-1 and TRBJ2-7, with D tentatively TRBD2 (5 bases). The germline V and J ends were trimmed by 4 bases and 4 bases, with 14 bases remaining between them. In germline, CDR1 is SQVTM, CDR2 ANQGSEA. The CDR3 covers 13 residues. The CDR3 region has the DNA TGCAGCGTTGCGGTTTCGGGGTCTTACGAGCAGTACTTC. This translates into CSVAVSGSYEQYF.

The CDR3: CASSKTRIYGYTF. CDR3 bases: TGTGCCAGCAGCAAGACACGGATCTATGGCTACACCTTC. The chain uses TRBV5-8 and TRBJ1-2; no reliable D call. The V and J ends lost 4 bases and 4 bases respectively, with 11 bases between them. The CDR3 sequence is 13 residues long. Germline V gene lookup returns CDR1 SGHTS and CDR2 YDEGEE.

This clone was seen at least ten times. The chain carries TRBV11-2 and TRBJ2-2; TRBD2 matches at 8 bases. Losses at the gene ends were 1 base for V and 7 bases for J; bases not matched to a gene: 8. The germline CDR1 and CDR2 sequences are SGHAT and FQNNGV. The CDR3 contains 16 residues. CDR3 sequence: CASSLAPGLVGGELFF. For the CDR3, the DNA is TGTGCCAGCAGCTTAGCTCCGGGACTAGTCGGCGGGGAGCTGTTTTTT.

The rearrangement joins TRBV28 to TRBJ2-1; D is perhaps TRBD2 (6 bases). With 1 base removed from V and 2 bases from J, the gap between germline ends came to 12 bases. The V gene's germline CDR1 is MDHEN and CDR2 SYDVKM. This CDR3 contains 16 residues. The CDR3 DNA reads TGTGCCAGCAGTTTATTGGGGGGAGTAGCCTACAATGAGCAGTTCTTC. Amino acid sequence: CASSLLGGVAYNEQFF.

The V gene is TRBV11-3, the J gene TRBJ2-7, with a weak D call TRBD1 (6 bases). CDR1 and CDR2 (germline): SGHNT, YENEEA. V dropped 1 base and J dropped 0 bases, with 13 bases sitting between them. CDR3 length: 16 residues. The CDR3 region is CASSLGGQGNSYEQYF. The CDR3 nucleotides read TGTGCCAGCAGCTTAGGGGGTCAGGGGAACTCCTACGAGCAGTACTTC.

This chain connects TRBV6-5 to TRBJ1-5; 8 nucleotides align to TRBD1. CDR1 and CDR2 from the germline V gene are MNHEY and SVGAGI. Unmatched junction bases numbered 2, after V lost 2 bases and J lost 5 bases. The CDR3 length is 14 residues. This chain's CDR3 is CASSYQGAYQPQHF. The CDR3, as DNA: TGTGCCAGCAGTTACCAGGGGGCTTATCAGCCCCAGCATTTT.

The chain couples TRBV6-1 to TRBJ1-3, with a possible D match to TRBD1 (5 bases). Germline CDR1 MNHNS, CDR2 SASEGT. Trimming pared 2 bases from V and 3 bases from J, leaving 8 bases between. This CDR3 is built from 14 residues. The CDR3 nucleotides are TGTGCCAGCAGTGAACAGGGAAGTGGAAACACCATATATTTT. Its translation is CASSEQGSGNTIYF.

The chain couples TRBV5-1 to TRBJ2-6, with 9 positions matching TRBD1. This CDR3 spans 16 amino acids. V lost 4 bases to trimming and J lost 0 bases; unmatched junction nucleotides: 2. Germline V gene sequence: CDR1 SGHRS, CDR2 YFSETQ. CDR3 protein: CASSVGQGSGANVLTF. Written as DNA, the CDR3 is TGCGCCAGCAGCGTGGGACAGGGCTCTGGGGCCAACGTCCTGACTTTC.

This chain joins TRBV6-5 and TRBJ1-6, with a weak D call TRBD1 (5 bases). The CDR3 totals 15 residues. Looked up from germline, CDR1 is MNHEY and CDR2 is SVGAGI. Trimming stripped 6 bases from V and 6 bases from J, with 15 bases between. CDR3 sequence (DNA): TGTGCCAGCAGGCAGGGTGCCCATGGTAATTCACCCCTCCACTTT. The encoded protein is CASRQGAHGNSPLHF.

V and J are TRBV19 and TRBJ2-2; D remains unclear. Germline-derived CDR1 and CDR2 are LNHDA and SQIVND (reference sequence). V gave up 5 bases and J gave up 12 bases, with 16 bases separating them. The CDR3 runs 13 residues. The CDR3, as DNA: TGTGCCAGTAGTGGGCCCCTCCTCGCGAAGCTGTTTTTT. This gives the protein CASSGPLLAKLFF.

The gene calls are TRBV14 and TRBJ1-2; D is uncertain. Deletions cut 1 base from V and 4 bases from J, with 19 bases between. This CDR3 spans 17 amino acids. Germline lookup yields CDR1 SGHDN and CDR2 FVKESK. CDR3 sequence reads: CASSQVRGAHQLYGYTF. The CDR3 DNA reads as TGTGCCAGCAGCCAAGTTCGAGGAGCACATCAGCTCTATGGCTACACCTTC.

The CDR3 loop is CASRELAGAYNEQFF. CDR3 coding DNA: TGTGCCAGCAGGGAGCTAGCGGGCGCCTACAATGAGCAGTTCTTC. The V call is TRBV6-5, the J call TRBJ2-1; TRBD2 matches 8 bases. The germline CDR1 and CDR2 sequences are MNHEY and SVGAGI. The trim removed 6 bases at V and 2 bases at J, leaving 6 bases unmatched. CDR3 length: 15 residues.

The chain is built from TRBV18 and TRBJ1-2, with 9 bases matching TRBD1. The length of the CDR3 is 15 residues. V shed 3 bases and J 3 bases; nucleotides not matched to a gene: 5. Germline CDR1 KGHSH, CDR2 LQKENI. In DNA, the CDR3 is TGTGCCAGCTCACCCGGACAGGGGACAGACTATGGCTACACCTTC. It yields the protein CASSPGQGTDYGYTF.

The chain links TRBV10-1 to TRBJ2-3; 10 bases are a match to TRBD2. This CDR3 comprises 14 residues. Per germline, CDR1 WNHNN and CDR2 SYGVQD (reference sequence). V trimming: 6 bases; J trimming: 7 bases; junction bases outside the gene matches: 7. In DNA, the CDR3 is TGCGCCAGCAGCATGGGGACTAGCGTGCATACGCAGTATTTT. Protein: CASSMGTSVHTQYF.

The sample holds one count of this clone. The chain has TRBV5-6 and TRBJ2-1, with 9 bases matching TRBD2. Germline CDR1 SGHDT, CDR2 YYEEEE. CDR3 size: 15 residues. Germline trimming cut 0 bases from V and 2 bases from J; bases unmatched to any gene: 0. The CDR3 reads CASSLGLAAYNEQFF. The DNA for the CDR3 is TGTGCCAGCAGCTTGGGACTAGCGGCCTACAATGAGCAGTTCTTC.

The chain has TRBV6-1 and TRBJ1-5, with D perhaps TRBD1 (5 bases). The V gene's germline CDR1 is MNHNS and CDR2 SASEGT. V was clipped by 2 bases and J by 2 bases, with 13 bases between them. This CDR3 region has 16 residues. The CDR3 protein is CASSEKHRGGNQPQHF. The DNA of the CDR3 is TGTGCCAGCAGTGAAAAACACCGGGGGGGCAATCAGCCCCAGCATTTT.

This clone was counted ten times or more. V usage is TRBV7-8 and J usage is TRBJ1-1; D is ambiguous. The length of the CDR3 is 15 residues. Looked up from germline, CDR1 is SGHVS and CDR2 is FQNEAQ. Trimming shortened V by 1 base and J by 5 bases, and 14 bases separated the two germline ends. The CDR3 DNA is TGTGCCAGCAGCTTAGTAGATAACCGAGGGACTGAAGCTTTCTTT. Protein: CASSLVDNRGTEAFF.

V and J are TRBV18 and TRBJ2-2, with TRBD1 matching 7 bases. This CDR3 is 17 amino acids long. Per germline, CDR1 KGHSH and CDR2 LQKENI. Trimming at V came to 5 bases and at J to 3 bases, leaving 12 bases not matched to a gene. CDR3 protein: CASSEWDSASYTGELFF. CDR3 in DNA: TGTGCCAGCTCAGAGTGGGACAGCGCTTCTTACACCGGGGAGCTGTTTTTT.

This clone was seen a few times. V usage is TRBV2 and J usage is TRBJ1-2; tentatively, D is TRBD1 (5 bases). Trimming took 7 bases from V and 3 from J, leaving 6 bases between them. The CDR3 covers 11 residues. Germline V gives CDR1 SNHLY, CDR2 FYNNEI. The CDR3 here is CASKGDYGYTF. CDR3 nucleotides: TGTGCCAGCAAAGGGGACTATGGCTACACCTTC.

The rearrangement uses TRBV6-4 and TRBJ2-3; unclear D gene. The V gene's germline CDR1 is MRHNA and CDR2 SNTAGT. V dropped 3 bases and J dropped 1 base, with 8 bases sitting between them. The CDR3 covers 14 residues. The CDR3 sequence is CASSEASRTDTQYF. The CDR3 nucleotides read TGTGCCAGCAGTGAAGCGTCTCGCACAGATACGCAGTATTTT.